This T cell receptor beta chain was identified in a study of glioma-infiltrating T cells. Study-wide results and caveats: CDR3 overlap between tissue and blood was very small. Tissue-blood divergence was below expectation in non-neoplastic patients, above in gliomas.

Using RNA template, CDR3s of TCR alpha and beta were amplified with iRepertoire arm-PCR. Tissue mRNA or PBMC total RNA, roughly 100-400 ng, went into one-step reverse transcription and amplification. TCRdb used MiXCR to reprocess the multiplex PCR reads, holding one entry per CDR3 protein. The sample lists around 21,000 distinct CDR3 sequences; just under 25% were seen once. This clonotype was counted a few times. Its antigen is unidentified. Relative to the germline gene, one junction end is altered; a read error may explain this. The germline V gene has CDR1 SGHVS and CDR2 FNYEAQ. The CDR3 spans 15 residues.

Source material: glioma tissue, nonneoplastic brain tissue, or PBMCs (not recorded which). This TCR was recovered from a human donor with low-grade glioma or glioblastoma, undergoing nonglioma brain surgery, or in good health (not recorded which). The rearrangement joins TRBV7-6 to TRBJ1-1, with TRBD1 matching 7 bases. This CDR3 is CARSPPPGGYTEAFF. In DNA, the CDR3 is TGTGCCCGCAGCCCCCCCCCAGGGGGGTACACTGAAGCTTTCTTT.